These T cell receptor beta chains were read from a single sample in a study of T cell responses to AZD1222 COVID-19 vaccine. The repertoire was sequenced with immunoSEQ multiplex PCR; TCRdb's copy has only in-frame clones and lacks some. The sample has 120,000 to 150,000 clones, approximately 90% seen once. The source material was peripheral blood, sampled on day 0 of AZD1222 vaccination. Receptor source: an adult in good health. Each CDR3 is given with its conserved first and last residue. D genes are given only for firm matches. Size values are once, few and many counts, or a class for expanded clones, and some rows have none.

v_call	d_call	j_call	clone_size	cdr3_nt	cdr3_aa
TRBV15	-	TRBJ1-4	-	TGTGCCACCAGCAAGGGAAGGGAATTGGGGGAAAAACTGTTTTTT	CATSKGRELGEKLFF
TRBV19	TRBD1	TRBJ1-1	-	TGTGCCAGTAGTACGGGCCCGGGACAGGGGTGGAACACTGAAGCTTTCTTT	CASSTGPGQGWNTEAFF
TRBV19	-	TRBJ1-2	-	TGTGCCAGTAGTGAGGGTAACTATGGCTACACCTTC	CASSEGNYGYTF
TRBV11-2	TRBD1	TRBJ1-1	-	TGTGCCAGCAGCTTACTCAGGGGGCGGACTGAAGCTTTCTTT	CASSLLRGRTEAFF
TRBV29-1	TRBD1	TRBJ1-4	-	TGCAGCGTCGGCAGGACAGGGGTGGGAGAAAAACTGTTTTTT	CSVGRTGVGEKLFF
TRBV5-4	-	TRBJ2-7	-	TGTGCCAGCAGCTTGTCGACTGGGCTTTACGAGCAGTACTTC	CASSLSTGLYEQYF
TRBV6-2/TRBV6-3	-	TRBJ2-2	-	TGTGCCAGCAGTTCGCTCGGGGCGTGGGCCACCGGGGAGCTGTTTTTT	CASSSLGAWATGELFF
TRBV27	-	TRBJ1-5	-	TGTGCCAGCAGCCCGGGCCCGGGCAATCAGCCCCAGCATTTT	CASSPGPGNQPQHF
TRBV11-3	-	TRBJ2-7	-	TGTGCCAGCAGCTCAGGCGGGGCGGCCCACGAGCAGTACTTC	CASSSGGAAHEQYF
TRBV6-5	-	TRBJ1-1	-	TGTGCCAGCAGACTTACAGTGAACACTGAAGCTTTCTTT	CASRLTVNTEAFF
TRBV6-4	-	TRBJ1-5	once	TGTGCCAGCATCAGGGGCCCTTACAATCAGCCCCAGCATTTT	CASIRGPYNQPQHF
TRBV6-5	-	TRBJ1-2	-	TGTGCCACCCAGTGGCAGGGACATGGCTACACCTTC	CATQWQGHGYTF
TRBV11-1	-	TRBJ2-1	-	TGTGCCAGCAGCCCCCCGGGGCGAGCAAAGCAGTTCTTC	CASSPPGRAKQFF
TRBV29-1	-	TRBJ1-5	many	TGCAGCGTTGTGTGGCAGTGGGATCAGCCCCAGCATTTT	CSVVWQWDQPQHF
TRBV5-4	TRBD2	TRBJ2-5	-	TGTGCCAGCAGCTTCATAAGCGGGGGACAAGAGACCCAGTACTTC	CASSFISGGQETQYF
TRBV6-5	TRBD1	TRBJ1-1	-	TGTGCCAGCAGAGGGGAGGGGGCCGGGAACACTGAAGCTTTCTTT	CASRGEGAGNTEAFF
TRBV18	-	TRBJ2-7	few	TGTGCCAGCTCACCACCGCGGGTTCCCTACGAGCAGTACTTC	CASSPPRVPYEQYF
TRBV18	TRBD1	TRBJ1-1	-	TGTGCCAGCTCACCGCTACCGGGACAGGGTGGACGCGGCGGAGACACTGAAGCTTTCTTT	CASSPLPGQGGRGGDTEAFF
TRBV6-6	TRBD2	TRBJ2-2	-	TGTGCCAGCAGTCCGTCATTATCAGGACTAGCGGGGGTCGGGGAGCTGTTTTTT	CASSPSLSGLAGVGELFF
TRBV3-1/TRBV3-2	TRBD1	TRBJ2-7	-	TGTGCCAGTTCAGGGGGTCGGACCTACGAGCAGTACTTC	CASSGGRTYEQYF
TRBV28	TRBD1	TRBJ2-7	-	TGTGCCAGCAGATCACGACAGGGGGCCCGAGACGAGCAGTACTTC	CASRSRQGARDEQYF
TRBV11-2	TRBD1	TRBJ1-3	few	TGTGCCAGCAGGGATTCGGACAGGGCTGGAAACACCATATATTTT	CASRDSDRAGNTIYF
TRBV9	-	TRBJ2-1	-	TGTGCCAGCAGCGTAGTCCCCGGTTCCTACAATGAGCAGTTCTTC	CASSVVPGSYNEQFF
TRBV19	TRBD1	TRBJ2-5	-	TGTGCCAGTAGTTTCGGGACAGGGGAGGAGGCCCAGTACTTC	CASSFGTGEEAQYF
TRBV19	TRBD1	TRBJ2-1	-	TGTGCCAGTAGTATAGCTGCCCTCTCGGACAGGGAGCCCCCTTCCTACAATGAGCAGTTCTTC	CASSIAALSDREPPSYNEQFF
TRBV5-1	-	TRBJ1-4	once	TGCGCCAGCAGCTCACAGAGTCTCGGATACGAAAAACTGTTTTTT	CASSSQSLGYEKLFF
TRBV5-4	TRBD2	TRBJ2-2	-	TGTGCCAGCAGCTTAGGCGGGGGGAACACCGGGGAGCTGTTTTTT	CASSLGGGNTGELFF
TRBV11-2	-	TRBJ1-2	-	TGTGCCAGCAGCCCGGACAGTAACTATGGCTACACCTTC	CASSPDSNYGYTF
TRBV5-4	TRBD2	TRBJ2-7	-	TGTGCCAGCGGAAGCGGGGGGATGTCCTACGAGCAGTACTTC	CASGSGGMSYEQYF
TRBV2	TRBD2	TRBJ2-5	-	TGTGCCAGCAGTCCCCGAGGACTAGCGGTTAATTTGGCCCAGTACTTC	CASSPRGLAVNLAQYF
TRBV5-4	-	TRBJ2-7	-	TGTGCCAGCGGGGACTCTGGGTACGAGCAGTACTTC	CASGDSGYEQYF
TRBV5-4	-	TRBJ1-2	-	TGTGCCAGCAGCTTGTCCGGACGACTTAACTATGGCTACACCTTC	CASSLSGRLNYGYTF
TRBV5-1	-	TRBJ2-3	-	TGCGCCAGCAGCTTCAATTACAGGCCTAGCACAGATACGCAGTATTTT	CASSFNYRPSTDTQYF
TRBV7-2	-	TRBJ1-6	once	TGTGCCAGCAGCGCGCAGGGCGATAATTCACCCCTCCACTTT	CASSAQGDNSPLHF
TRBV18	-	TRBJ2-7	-	TGTGCCAGCTCACCACGTCTTGCCGAGCAGTACTTC	CASSPRLAEQYF